This TCR beta chain was captured by sequencing in a study of blood T cell repertoires in COVID-19. Overall study: The United States, Italy and Spain provided the acute and convalescent COVID-19 samples. Nucleic acid was either cDNA or gDNA, and it came from T cells, B-cell-depleted T cells, or PBMCs.

The germline V and J ends were trimmed by 2 bases and 7 bases, with 10 bases remaining between them. This CDR3 spans 14 amino acids. The germline CDR1 and CDR2 sequences are SGHTS and YDEGEE. Per the authors' pipeline: Nucleated cell number was recorded as an estimate derived from reference gene primer amplification. TCRdb keeps only in-frame clones here, not all; method: immunoSEQ multiplex PCR. The DNA was the basis for D and trimming; V, J and clone size are from that table. The sample gives around 140,000 clones, approximately 84% of which show up once; more than 1.2% is in the top ten. Sequencing was done on a sample of peripheral blood. The chain links TRBV5-8 to TRBJ1-6; a weak D match, TRBD1 (5 bases). This sequence was found in a man aged 55 to 70 with acute or convalescent COVID-19. The CDR3 protein is CASSFRAPNSPLHF. The CDR3 region has the DNA TGTGCCAGCAGCTTCAGGGCGCCAAATTCACCCCTCCACTTT.